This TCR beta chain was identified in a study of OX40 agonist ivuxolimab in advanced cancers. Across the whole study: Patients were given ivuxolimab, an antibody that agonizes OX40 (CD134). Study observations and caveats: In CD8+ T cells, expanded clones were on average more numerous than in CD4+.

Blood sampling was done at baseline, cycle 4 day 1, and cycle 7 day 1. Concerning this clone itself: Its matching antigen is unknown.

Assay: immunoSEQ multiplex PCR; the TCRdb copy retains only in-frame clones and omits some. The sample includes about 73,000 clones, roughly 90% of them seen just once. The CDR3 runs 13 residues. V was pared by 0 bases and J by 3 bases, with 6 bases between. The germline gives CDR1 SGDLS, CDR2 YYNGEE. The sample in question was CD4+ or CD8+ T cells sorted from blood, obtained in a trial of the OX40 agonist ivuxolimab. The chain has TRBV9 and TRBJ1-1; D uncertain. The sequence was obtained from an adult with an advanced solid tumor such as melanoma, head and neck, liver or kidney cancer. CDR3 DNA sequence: TGTGCCAGCAGCGTAGTCACCTACACTGAAGCTTTCTTT. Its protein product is CASSVVTYTEAFF.